These 11 T cell receptor beta chains were all obtained from the same sample, sequenced in a study of regulatory T cells in long-lasting Graves disease. Time point meaning: newly diagnosed GD, antithyroid drugs for less than 3 months. The TCR library was made from RNA extracted from PBMCs. In building TCR beta libraries, iRepertoire HTBI primers were used together with Arm-PCR of CDR3 regions. TCRdb called the multiplex PCR reads again in MiXCR, with one record for every CDR3 protein. The table records approximately 540,000 distinct CDR3 sequences, about 11% of them present only once. The same data also went into a second study, on T cells in Graves' hyperthyroidism and ophthalmopathy.

Sequenced here: peripheral blood mononuclear cells (PBMCs), sampled at new diagnosis, from a patient treated with antithyroid drugs. These receptors were taken from a woman aged 25 to 39 with Graves disease.

This clonotype occurred many times. V is TRBV2 and J is TRBJ2-7, with D unresolved. The CDR3 covers 14 residues. In germline, CDR1 is SNHLY, CDR2 FYNNEI. V was cut by 8 bases and J by 0 bases, with 14 bases left in between. CDR3 DNA: TGTGCCAGCCTTTGGGCAGGCGACTCCTACGAGCAGTACTTC. The encoded protein is CASLWAGDSYEQYF.

This clonotype was seen ten or more times. The rearrangement uses TRBV20-1 and TRBJ2-7, with unresolved D. This CDR3 contains 18 residues. Germline V gene data show CDR1 as DFQATT and CDR2 as SNEGSKA (reference sequence). V shed 1 base and J shed 0 bases, with 22 bases lying between them. The CDR3 nucleotides are TGCAGTGCTAGAGTCTTGAAGGTCGAGGAGCAGATCTCCTACGAGCAGTACTTC. It translates to CSARVLKVEEQISYEQYF.

Many counts were recorded for this clonotype. The CDR3 nucleotides are TGTGCCAGCAGCTTATCGGTAATCCACCCCTACAATGAGCAGTTCTTC. Residues: CASSLSVIHPYNEQFF. The rearrangement joins TRBV7-3 to TRBJ2-1; D unclear. CDR3 length: 16 amino acids. V dropped 2 bases and J dropped 2 bases, with 13 bases sitting between them. CDR1 SGHTA and CDR2 FQGTGA come from the germline V gene.

This clonotype was seen ten or more times. This CDR3 reads CAIRADLQANEQFF. CDR3 sequence (DNA): TGTGCCATCAGGGCGGACCTGCAGGCGAATGAGCAGTTCTTC. The V and J genes are TRBV10-3 and TRBJ2-1, with D hard to call. The V gene's germline CDR1 is ENHRY and CDR2 SYGVKD. CDR3 length: 14 amino acids. With 6 bases removed from V and 7 bases from J, the gap between germline ends came to 16 bases.

The genes are TRBV29-1 and TRBJ1-1; TRBD1 matches 8 bases. Germline-derived CDR1 and CDR2 are SQVTM and ANQGSEA. The ends lost 7 bases at V and 2 bases at J; junction bases unmatched: 6. The CDR3 totals 13 residues. CDR3 in DNA: TGCAGCGCGAGACAGGGGACCAACACTGAAGCTTTCTTT. It yields the protein CSARQGTNTEAFF.

The V call is TRBV6-1, the J call TRBJ2-2; D possibly corresponds to TRBD1 (7 bases). The CDR3 length is 14 residues. Germline V gene lookup returns CDR1 MNHNS and CDR2 SASEGT. The V end was cut by 10 bases, the J end by 3 bases, with 15 bases between. The chain's CDR3 is CATRGDTYTGELFF. The CDR3 nucleotides are TGTGCCACCAGGGGGGACACTTACACCGGGGAGCTGTTTTTT.

A few counts support this clonotype. The J gene is TRBJ2-3, the V gene TRBV7-3, with TRBD2 matching over 8 bases. This CDR3 comprises 16 residues. The V segment lost 5 bases and the J segment 4 bases; nucleotides outside the gene matches: 11. CDR1 SGHTA and CDR2 FQGTGA come from the germline V gene. The CDR3 protein is CASSPSAGERADTQYF. The CDR3, as DNA: TGTGCCAGCAGCCCCTCAGCGGGAGAGAGGGCAGATACGCAGTATTTT.

This clonotype was counted many times. The rearrangement links TRBV11-2 to TRBJ2-3, with TRBD2 as a possible D gene (6 bases). The germline CDR1 and CDR2 sequences are SGHAT and FQNNGV. Between the trimmed V and J ends, which lost 8 bases and 0 bases, there was a span of 12 bases. This CDR3 region has 14 residues. CDR3 in amino acids: CASGAGTSTDTQYF. The CDR3 bases are TGTGCCAGCGGGGCGGGAACTAGCACAGATACGCAGTATTTT.

This clonotype was seen more than once but under ten times. The V call is TRBV7-9, the J call TRBJ1-4; TRBD1 matches at 10 bases. With 7 bases clipped from V and 13 bases from J, the junction kept 6 bases outside the gene matches. The germline gives CDR1 SEHNR, CDR2 FQNEAQ (reference sequence). The CDR3 totals 12 residues. The CDR3 reads CASNAGQGRLFF. CDR3 in DNA: TGTGCCAGCAACGCGGGACAGGGGAGACTGTTTTTT.

The rearrangement links TRBV24-1 to TRBJ1-2; D is unresolved. This CDR3 region has 12 residues. V was shortened by 2 bases and J by 5 bases, with 5 bases between the two germline ends. Germline V CDR1 and CDR2: KGHDR, SFDVKD. In DNA form, the CDR3 reads TGTGCCACCAGTGATTCCGGATATGGCTACACCTTC. Residues: CATSDSGYGYTF.

This clonotype was picked up many times. The chain recombines TRBV30 with TRBJ2-7, with 10 bases fitting TRBD2. J lost 2 bases, V lost 1 base, and 11 bases had no gene match. CDR1 and CDR2 (germline): GTSNPN, SVGIG (reference sequence). This CDR3 has 17 amino acids. CDR3 DNA: TGTGCCTGGAGTGGGGGGAGCGGGAGGGGCGGGACCTACGAGCAGTACTTC. This sequence encodes CAWSGGSGRGGTYEQYF.